This record concerns one T cell receptor (beta chain) sequence. The target antigen is unknown. Through a sample-barcoded 5' primer and a J-beta primer mix, a second PCR was run for roughly 7 to 11 cycles. TCRdb used MiXCR to reprocess the 5' RACE reads, holding one entry per CDR3 protein. This sample has around 900,000 distinct CDR3 sequences, with 51% found just once. Trimming at V came to 4 bases and at J to 4 bases, leaving 4 bases not matched to a gene. This CDR3 region has 14 residues. Per the germline V gene, CDR1 is SSHAT and CDR2 is FNYEAQ (reference sequence). The sample comes from a study of blood T cells in healthy people across ages. Whole-study context: Template switching recovered approximately one barcoded beta molecule for every two T cells.

The study's findings and limits: Roughly linear age-related decline in beta diversity appeared, significant by age around 36. Long-lived donors carried more naive CD4+ cells and greater diversity than aged donors.

The rearrangement links TRBV7-7 to TRBJ2-5, with 9 bases matching TRBD1. The receptor was derived from a woman in her sixties or seventies in good health. What was sequenced was blood. The CDR3 reads CASSSDRGGETQYF. The CDR3 DNA sequence: TGTGCCAGCAGCTCAGACAGGGGGGGAGAGACCCAGTACTTC.